Given below is one T cell receptor beta chain in context. The data were taken from a study of blood T cell repertoires in COVID-19. Method: immunoSEQ multiplex PCR; TCRdb's copy keeps in-frame clones and lacks some. Found here are about 140,000 clones, 90% of them singletons; the top ten hold 9.5% to 11%. Deletions cut 5 bases from V and 2 bases from J, with 24 bases between. Germline CDR1 and CDR2: MNHNY and SVGAGI (reference sequence). CDR3 length: 18 amino acids. The chain has TRBV6-6 and TRBJ1-2; TRBD1 is a possible D gene (6 bases). The receptor was isolated from a woman aged 80 or over with acute or convalescent COVID-19. Material for sequencing was peripheral blood. The CDR3 sequence is CASSRTASLILTNYGYTF. In DNA form, the CDR3 reads TGTGCCAGCAGTCGGACAGCCTCCTTAATTTTAACCAACTATGGCTACACCTTC.